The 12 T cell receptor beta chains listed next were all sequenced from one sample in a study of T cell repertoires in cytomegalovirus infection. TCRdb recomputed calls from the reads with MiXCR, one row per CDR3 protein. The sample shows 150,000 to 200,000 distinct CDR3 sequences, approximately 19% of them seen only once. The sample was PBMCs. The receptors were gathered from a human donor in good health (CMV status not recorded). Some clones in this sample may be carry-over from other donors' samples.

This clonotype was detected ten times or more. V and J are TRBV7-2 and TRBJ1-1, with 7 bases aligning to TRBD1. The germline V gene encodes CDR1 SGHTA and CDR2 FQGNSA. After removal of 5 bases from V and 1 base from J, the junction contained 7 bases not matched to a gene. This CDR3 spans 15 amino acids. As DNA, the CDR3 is TGTGCCAGCAGCACCCAGGGGGTTCCGAACACTGAAGCTTTCTTT. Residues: CASSTQGVPNTEAFF. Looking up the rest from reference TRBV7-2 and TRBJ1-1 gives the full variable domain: GAGVSQSPSNKVTEKGKDVELRCDPISGHTALYWYRQSLGQGLEFLIYFQGNSAPDKSGLPSDRFSAERTGGSVSTLTIQRTQQEDSAVYLCASSTQGVPNTEAFFGQGTRLTVV.

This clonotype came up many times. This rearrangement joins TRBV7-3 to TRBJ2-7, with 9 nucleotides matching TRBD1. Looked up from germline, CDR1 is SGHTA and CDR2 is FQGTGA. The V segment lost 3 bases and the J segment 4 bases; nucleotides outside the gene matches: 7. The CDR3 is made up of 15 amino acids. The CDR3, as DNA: TGTGCCAGCAGCTTGACCGGGACAGGGATGTACGAGCAGTACTTC. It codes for CASSLTGTGMYEQYF.

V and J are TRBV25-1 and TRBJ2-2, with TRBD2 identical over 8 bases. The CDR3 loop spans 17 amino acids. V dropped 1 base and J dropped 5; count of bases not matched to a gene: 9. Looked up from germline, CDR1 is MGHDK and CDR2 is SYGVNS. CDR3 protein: CASSESPGTRGTGELFF. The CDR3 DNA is TGTGCCAGCAGTGAATCCCCCGGGACTAGAGGAACCGGGGAGCTGTTTTTT.

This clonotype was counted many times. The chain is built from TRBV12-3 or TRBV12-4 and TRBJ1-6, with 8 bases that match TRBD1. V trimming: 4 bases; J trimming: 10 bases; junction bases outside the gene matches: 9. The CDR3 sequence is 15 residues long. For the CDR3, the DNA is TGTGCCAGCAGTTCTTCCAGGACAGGGCGATCACCCCTCCACTTT. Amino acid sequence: CASSSSRTGRSPLHF.

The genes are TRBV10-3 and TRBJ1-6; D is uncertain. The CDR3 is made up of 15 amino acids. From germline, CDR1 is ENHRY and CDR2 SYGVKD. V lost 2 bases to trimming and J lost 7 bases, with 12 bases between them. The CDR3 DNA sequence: TGTGCCATCAGTGAGGTGCCCTCAGAGAATTCACCCCTCCACTTT. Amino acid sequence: CAISEVPSENSPLHF.

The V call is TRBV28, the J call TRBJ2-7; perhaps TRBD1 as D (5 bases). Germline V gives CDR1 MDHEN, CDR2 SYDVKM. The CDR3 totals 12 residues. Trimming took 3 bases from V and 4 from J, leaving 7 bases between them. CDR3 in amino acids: CASSFAGYEQYF. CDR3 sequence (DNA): TGTGCCAGCAGTTTTGCAGGGTACGAGCAGTACTTC. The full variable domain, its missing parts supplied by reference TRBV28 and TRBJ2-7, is DVKVTQSSRYLVKRTGEKVFLECVQDMDHENMFWYRQDPGLGLRLIYFSYDVKMKEKGDIPEGYSVSREKKERFSLILESASTNQTSMYLCASSFAGYEQYFGPGTRLTVT.

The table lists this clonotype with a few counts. DNA for the CDR3: TGCGCCAGCAGCTTGCCGTCCGGAACAACAAACACTGAAGCTTTCTTT. Amino acids: CASSLPSGTTNTEAFF. The chain is built from TRBV5-1 and TRBJ1-1, with D uncertain. CDR1 and CDR2 from the germline V gene are SGHRS and YFSETQ. The CDR3 runs 16 residues. V was pared by 1 base and J by 2 bases, with 15 bases between.

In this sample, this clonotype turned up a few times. The chain's CDR3 is CASRRNSNQPQHF. The DNA of the CDR3 is TGTGCCAGCAGAAGAAATAGCAATCAGCCCCAGCATTTT. The chain joins TRBV27 to TRBJ1-5, with D unclear. The CDR3 runs to 13 residues. Deletions cut 6 bases from V and 0 bases from J, with 6 bases between. Germline V gives CDR1 MNHEY, CDR2 SMNVEV (reference sequence).

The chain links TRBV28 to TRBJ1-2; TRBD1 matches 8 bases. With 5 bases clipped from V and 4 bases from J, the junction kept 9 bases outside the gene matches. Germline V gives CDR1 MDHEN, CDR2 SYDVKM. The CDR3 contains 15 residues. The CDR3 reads CASSLRGRRAYGYTF. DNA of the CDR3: TGTGCCAGCAGTCTCAGGGGGCGCCGGGCCTATGGCTACACCTTC.

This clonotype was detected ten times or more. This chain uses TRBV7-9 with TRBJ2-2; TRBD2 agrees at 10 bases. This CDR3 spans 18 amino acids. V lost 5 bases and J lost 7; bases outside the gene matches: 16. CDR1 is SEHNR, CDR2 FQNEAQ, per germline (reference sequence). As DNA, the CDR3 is TGTGCCAGCAGCCTTAGAGCGAGCGGGAGGGCCGTGGACGGGGAGCTGTTTTTT. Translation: CASSLRASGRAVDGELFF.

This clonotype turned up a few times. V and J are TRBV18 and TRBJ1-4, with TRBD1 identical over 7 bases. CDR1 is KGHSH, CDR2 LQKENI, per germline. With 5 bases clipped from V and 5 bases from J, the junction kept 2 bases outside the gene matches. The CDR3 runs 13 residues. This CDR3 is CASSAGQNEKLFF. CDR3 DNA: TGTGCCAGCTCAGCGGGACAGAATGAAAAACTGTTTTTT.

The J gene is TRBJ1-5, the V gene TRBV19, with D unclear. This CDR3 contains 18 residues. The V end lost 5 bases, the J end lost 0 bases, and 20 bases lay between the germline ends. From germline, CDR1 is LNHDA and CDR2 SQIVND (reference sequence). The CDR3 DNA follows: TGTGCCAGTAGTGCCCCGGAGAGTAGTTTCCATAGCAATCAGCCCCAGCATTTT. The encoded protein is CASSAPESSFHSNQPQHF.